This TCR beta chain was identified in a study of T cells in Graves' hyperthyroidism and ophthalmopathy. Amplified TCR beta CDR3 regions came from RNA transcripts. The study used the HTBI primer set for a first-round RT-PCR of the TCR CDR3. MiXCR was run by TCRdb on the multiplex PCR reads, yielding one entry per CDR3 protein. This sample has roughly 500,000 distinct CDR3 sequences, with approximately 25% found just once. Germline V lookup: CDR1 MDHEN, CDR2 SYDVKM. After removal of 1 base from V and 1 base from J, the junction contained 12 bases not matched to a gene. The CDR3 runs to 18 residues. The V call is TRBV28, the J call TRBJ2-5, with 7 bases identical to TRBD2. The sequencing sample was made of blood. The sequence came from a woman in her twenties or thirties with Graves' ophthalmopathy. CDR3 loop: CASSLSPVLAEFQETQYF. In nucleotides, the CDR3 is TGTGCCAGCAGTTTATCCCCGGTTCTAGCGGAGTTCCAAGAGACCCAGTACTTC. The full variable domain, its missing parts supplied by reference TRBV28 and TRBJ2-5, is DVKVTQSSRYLVKRTGEKVFLECVQDMDHENMFWYRQDPGLGLRLIYFSYDVKMKEKGDIPEGYSVSREKKERFSLILESASTNQTSMYLCASSLSPVLAEFQETQYFGPGTRLLVL.